This TCR beta chain was sequenced for a study of cytomegalovirus exposure and HLA in healthy donors (dated by TCRdb to about 2017). Concerning the study at large: An earlier analysis of approximately 640 of the donors reported 250 to 350 Gb of sequence data and more than 90 million unique TCR beta sequences from roughly 180 million T cells. Among some 400 genotyped donors of the cohort, an average of approximately 220,000 unique TCR beta nucleotide sequences was sequenced per donor, of which about 20% were non-productive. About 280 gigabases of sequencing data and some 85 million unique TCR sequences were included in an early release covering around 650 HLA-typed donors. The genetic ancestry cluster associated with self-reported Caucasian donors included 80% to 90% of the approximately 430 genotyped donors. Every repertoire in the discovery cohort had been generated on one and the same sequencing platform. Typing coverage varied by locus: about 620-630 donors for A, B, C, DRB1 and DQB1; roughly 500 for DQA1; over 600 for DPA1; 450 to 480 for DPB1. Roughly five DR-DQ haplotypes were handled as single units for association and clustering, since linkage in the cohort was strong. Rather than using new phenotypic data, the later analysis identified candidate immune exposures from TCR beta sequences and from how often those sequences occurred across donors. In addition to the first cohort of 500 to 850 subjects, a separate validation cohort of 120 different subjects was used. Donor age, sex, ethnicity and CMV serostatus were compiled together with the repertoire data. HLA typing included class I and class II loci at four-digit resolution. A later genetic analysis took genome-wide SNP genotypes for about three fifths of the 666 donors and used that subset as a discovery cohort. An earlier analysis of approximately 580 of the donors used high-throughput TCR beta sequencing to judge whether each TCR beta V gene segment behaved as functional or pseudogenic. The study aimed to test whether signatures of past pathogen exposure could be identified by cataloging public T cell receptors. In a later analysis, previously published TCR beta repertoires from fewer than 750 donors were re-analyzed and high-resolution HLA genotyping was added so that TCR occurrence patterns could be studied. The study combined high-throughput TCR immunosequencing, statistical association of individual TCRs with disease status, and machine learning to predict cytomegalovirus infection status. The study profiled the T cell repertoires of 666 subjects by immunosequencing and related them to cytomegalovirus serostatus. Here is what the overall study found, with its caveats: According to a later analysis, parvovirus B19, influenza, CMV and Epstein-Barr virus appeared linked to several top co-occurrence clusters. According to a later analysis, most CMV-associated TCR beta chains appeared to be HLA-restricted, and the HLA associations seemed to be driven largely by CMV exposure. Immune exposure information for the cohort was limited to CMV serostatus. A further reported finding was that TCR beta sequences accurately predicted the HLA-A and HLA-B alleles for most subjects in the first cohort. In a later analysis, HLA-associated TCR beta chains showed more clonal expansion and lower generation probabilities than non-associated chains that were equally common. Most TCR sequences were seen in very few donors, while some public TCRs were found in many individuals. In a later genetic analysis, fewer N-insertions in productive TCRs were reported among donors in an Asian-associated ancestry cluster than the roughly 710-donor mean. The presence/absence analyses assumed that sequencing depth was roughly uniform across donors, and that assumption may not be true. The 87-base-pair reads could not distinguish some IMGT-functional V segments, including TRBV6-2 and TRBV6-3, so those segments were excluded. The cohort was sequenced for TCR beta chains only, and without alpha or paired-chain data the features that could be detected were limited. A few of the identified cytomegalovirus-associated TCR beta chains were confirmed in vitro to be specific for cytomegalovirus antigens. HLA typing was unavailable for some donors at each locus, so association tests used only the typed subset. In the study, around 150 TCR beta chains were listed as associated with cytomegalovirus. A group of highly shared sequence variants was considered likely to be a technical artifact of the sequencing pipeline. Assigning TCR associations to individual alleles was difficult when HLA alleles, especially DR and DQ, strongly co-occurred. The earlier analysis of almost 600 of the donors excluded fewer than 20 rarely observed V segments, including chromosome 9 orphons, because counts were too low. The classifier was reported to diagnose cytomegalovirus status with high specificity and sensitivity in both the original cohort and the validation cohort. Linkage disequilibrium might explain the correlated functional status among segregating V segments, but an unknown experimental factor could not be excluded. It was suggested by the authors that the approach could potentially be generalized to other disease states and immunological phenotypes. In a later analysis, the rate of TCR association differed among HLA loci, with DRB1 alleles having the most associated TCRs and HLA-C alleles having the fewest. In a later analysis, 15,000 to 20,000 TCR beta sequences were associated with specific HLA alleles at a false discovery rate of 0.05. V-gene and J-gene trimming of TCR beta chains was associated with a missense DCLRE1C variant in a later genetic analysis, and the association was replicated in an independent cohort. Broadly in line with IMGT annotations, most TCR beta V segments showed up in productive rearrangements about 87% or about 30% of the time in an earlier analysis of 450 to 750 of the donors.

Points on this clone: This clone's antigen is unknown. No base quality values were provided; no much bigger clone lies one nucleotide off.

V and J lose 4 bases and 0 bases, and a span of 10 bases separates them. CDR1 and CDR2, looked up from the germline V gene, are WSHSY and SAAADI. The CDR3 runs 14 residues from the cysteine to the phenylalanine. The DNA shown is the 42-base CDR3, in frame from base 1. The cohort was made up of several hundred healthy bone marrow donors. At the time of sampling, every cohort member was nominally healthy, though immune exposures that went unrecorded were likely present. The donor was CMV seropositive and was included in the group of about 290 seropositive cohort members. A peripheral blood sample was collected from each donor, and TCR beta sequencing was performed on peripheral blood mononuclear cells. Genomic DNA was extracted from the blood cell samples with the Qiagen DNeasy Blood Extraction Kit. The method behind the library was the immunoSEQ multiplex PCR assay. For the multiplex PCR, a mixture combining 60 forward primers for TCR Vbeta segments and 13 reverse primers for TCR Jbeta segments was used. The CDR3 region of rearranged TCR beta genes was amplified from genomic DNA by a multiplex PCR assay. The amplified TCR beta libraries were sequenced on the Illumina HiSeq System as 87-base-pair reads. For the original study's pipeline: In a later analysis, 77 million or so unique TCR beta chains were counted across the approximately 640 repertoires, and approximately 11 million of these chains were shared by at least two donors. To remove PCR and sequencing errors, raw reads were error-corrected and collapsed into unique sequences using a nearest-neighbor algorithm that merged closely related sequences. V, D and J gene segments were assigned by aligning CDR3 sequences to IMGT reference sequences. Each retained sequence needed at least a six-nucleotide match to both a V gene segment and a J gene segment. A rearrangement counted as productive if the CDR3 had no stop codons and remained in frame with V and J, and every other rearrangement counted as non-productive. Following IMGT convention, CDR3 was defined as the stretch from the second conserved V-encoded cysteine up to the conserved J-encoded phenylalanine. In an earlier analysis of approximately 500 of the donors, sequences lacking an unambiguous match to a single V gene segment were excluded. An earlier analysis of under 750 of the donors called V segments functional above 56.7% productive rearrangements and segregating when the between-donor standard deviation exceeded 5%. To diagnose cytomegalovirus status from the catalog of TCR beta chain sequences, a statistical classification framework was built. A later analysis assigned V and J genes by comparing TCR nucleotide sequences with IMGT/GENE-DB human TR gene sequences. A later analysis assigned CDR3 sequences and most-parsimonious VDJ recombination scenarios with the TCRdist pipeline. In a later analysis, every TCR beta chain was defined by the combination of its CDR3 amino acid sequence and its V-gene family, and reads without a unique V-gene family were dropped. A later analysis removed 450 to 600 highly shared, low-generation-probability nucleotide sequences to deal with suspected cross-contamination and a sequencing artifact. A later analysis calculated a clonal expansion index for each public chain from normalized within-repertoire ranks of inferred template counts. In a later analysis, generation probabilities were computed with a VDJ recombination model fitted to out-of-frame rearrangements, and the resulting probabilities were checked against IGoR. In a later analysis, hypergeometric tests were used to score TCR-TCR, TCR-HLA and TCR-CMV co-occurrence, with a repertoire-size bias correction applied to TCR pairs. A later analysis estimated false discovery rates by permuting HLA or CMV assignments 20 times. In a later analysis, co-occurring TCRs were grouped using DBSCAN, and TCRdist sequence similarity was added for clustering within HLA-allele-positive subsets. Repertoires with fewer than 30,000 or more than 120,000 public chains were left out of co-occurrence clustering, as were four to six repertoires with anomalous nucleotide sharing. Imported from immuneACCESS, the table was reduced by TCRdb to in-frame sequences with V and J called. These copies leave out some clones; in studies compared against another copy, an unresolved V gene accounts for under half, and the cause of the remainder is not known. That table supplies the V and J calls and clone size; D and trimming were determined from the DNA. A total of under 200,000 clones appear in this sample, approximately 80% of them only once. The ten largest clones add up to around 2.1% of the sample.

The TCR comes from a man between 50 and 59 years old in good health and CMV-seropositive. Sequencing used PBMCs. This sequence uses TRBV10-2 and TRBJ2-7; TRBD2 is a weak D gene call, 6 bases matching. The CDR3 protein: CASSVVSGSYEQYF. The nucleotides read TGCGCCAGCAGTGTTGTTAGCGGCTCCTACGAGCAGTACTTC.